This record looks at one T cell receptor beta chain sequence and its context. The junction shows a germline mismatch at one end, possibly a read error. The data derive from a study of blood T cell repertoires in COVID-19. Turning to the study itself: T cells, B-cell-depleted T cells, or PBMCs supplied cDNA or gDNA.

Profiling relied on immunoSEQ multiplex PCR, and the TCRdb table lists in-frame clones only, not all of them. Of 170,000 or so clones listed, about 86% were seen once; the top ten hold about 7.3%. The CDR3 runs to 11 residues. CDR1 LGHDT and CDR2 YNNKEL come from the germline V gene (reference sequence). The TCR sequence derives from a man aged 50 to 60 with active or convalescent COVID-19. This chain connects TRBV3-1 (or the pseudogene TRBV3-2) to TRBJ2-4; perhaps TRBD1 as D (7 bases). The sequenced material came from peripheral blood. In DNA form, the CDR3 reads TGTGCCAGCAGCCACCTGACAGGGAGGTGGTTT. It translates to CASSHLTGRWF.